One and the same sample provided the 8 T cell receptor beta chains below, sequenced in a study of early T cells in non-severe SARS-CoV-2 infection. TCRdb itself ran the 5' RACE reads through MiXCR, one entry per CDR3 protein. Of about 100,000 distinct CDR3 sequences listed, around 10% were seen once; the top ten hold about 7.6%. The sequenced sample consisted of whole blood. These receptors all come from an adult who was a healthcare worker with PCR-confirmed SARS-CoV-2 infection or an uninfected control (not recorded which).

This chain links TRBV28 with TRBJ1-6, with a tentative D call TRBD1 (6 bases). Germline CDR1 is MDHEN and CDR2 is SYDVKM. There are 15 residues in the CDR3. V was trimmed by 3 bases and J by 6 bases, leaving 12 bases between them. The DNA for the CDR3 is TGTGCCAGCAGTTTCTTGGGACAAACTAATTCACCCCTCCACTTT. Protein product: CASSFLGQTNSPLHF.

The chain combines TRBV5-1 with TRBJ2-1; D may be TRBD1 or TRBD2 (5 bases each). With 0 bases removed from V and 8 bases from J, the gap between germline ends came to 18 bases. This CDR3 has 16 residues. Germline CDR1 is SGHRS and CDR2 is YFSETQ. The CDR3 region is CASSLEVRGVGDEQFF. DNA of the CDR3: TGCGCCAGCAGCTTGGAGGTTCGAGGGGTCGGCGATGAGCAGTTCTTC.

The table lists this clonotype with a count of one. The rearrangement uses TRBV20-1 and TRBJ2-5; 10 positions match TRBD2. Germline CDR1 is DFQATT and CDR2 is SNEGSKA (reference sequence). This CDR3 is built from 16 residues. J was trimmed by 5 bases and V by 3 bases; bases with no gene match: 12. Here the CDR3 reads CSASPASGSFGETQYF. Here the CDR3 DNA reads TGCAGTGCTAGCCCAGCTAGCGGGAGTTTTGGGGAGACCCAGTACTTC.

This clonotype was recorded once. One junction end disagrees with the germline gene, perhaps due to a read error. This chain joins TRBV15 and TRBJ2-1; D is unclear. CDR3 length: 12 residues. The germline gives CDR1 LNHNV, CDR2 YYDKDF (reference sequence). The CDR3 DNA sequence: TGTGTCACCAGCAAGCCCTACAATGAGCAGTTCTTC. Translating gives CVTSKPYNEQFF.

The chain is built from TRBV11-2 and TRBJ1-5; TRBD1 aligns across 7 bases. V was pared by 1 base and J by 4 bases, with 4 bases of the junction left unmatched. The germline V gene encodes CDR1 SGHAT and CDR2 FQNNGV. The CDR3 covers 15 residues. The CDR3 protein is CASSLGGRGNQPQHF. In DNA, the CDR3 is TGTGCCAGCAGCTTAGGGGGCAGGGGGAATCAGCCCCAGCATTTT.

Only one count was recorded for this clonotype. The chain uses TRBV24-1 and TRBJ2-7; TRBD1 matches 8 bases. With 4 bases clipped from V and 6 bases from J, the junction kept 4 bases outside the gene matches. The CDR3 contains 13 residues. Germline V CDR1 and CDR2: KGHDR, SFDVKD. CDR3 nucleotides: TGTGCCACCAGTGAGTTAACAGGGGGCGAGCAGTACTTC. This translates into CATSELTGGEQYF.

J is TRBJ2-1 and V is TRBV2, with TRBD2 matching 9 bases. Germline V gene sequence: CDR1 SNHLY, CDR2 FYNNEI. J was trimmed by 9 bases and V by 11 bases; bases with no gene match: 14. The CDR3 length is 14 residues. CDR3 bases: TGTGCCTTTACCCGCGGGAGGGCCGTTCCTGAGCAGTTCTTC. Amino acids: CAFTRGRAVPEQFF.

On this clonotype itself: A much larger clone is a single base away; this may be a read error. This CDR3 reads CGASDQGRGSEAFF. The CDR3 bases are TGCGGTGCTAGCGACCAAGGACGGGGGTCTGAAGCTTTCTTT. J is TRBJ1-1 and V is TRBV20-1; possible D gene TRBD1, 5 bases. Per germline, CDR1 DFQATT and CDR2 SNEGSKA (reference sequence). CDR3 length equals 14 residues.